This T cell receptor (beta chain) was recovered during a study of cytomegalovirus exposure and HLA in healthy donors. Some clones are missing from TCRdb's copy, which holds only in-frame ones; the method was immunoSEQ multiplex PCR. The sample holds 150,000 to 200,000 clones, about 86% seen once. These donors were members of the approximately 110-subject validation cohort, a group separate from the approximately 640-subject first cohort. As concerns this clone: Its cognate antigen is unknown.

Overall study findings and caveats: Rare sequences made up most TCRs, while some public TCRs were found in many donors. Subsequent analysis showed first-cohort TCR clusters tending to co-occur in around 110 validation repertoires.

The V and J ends lost 8 bases and 5 bases respectively, with 15 bases between them. This CDR3 spans 13 amino acids. Germline loops: CDR1 SNHLY, CDR2 FYNNEI. The sequencing input was PBMCs. The chain carries TRBV2 and TRBJ2-5, with D uncertain. The clonotype comes from a woman under 40 in good health and CMV-seronegative. The CDR3 region has the DNA TGTGCCAGCTCGGAGTACGCTTGGGAGACCCAGTACTTC. Its protein is CASSEYAWETQYF.